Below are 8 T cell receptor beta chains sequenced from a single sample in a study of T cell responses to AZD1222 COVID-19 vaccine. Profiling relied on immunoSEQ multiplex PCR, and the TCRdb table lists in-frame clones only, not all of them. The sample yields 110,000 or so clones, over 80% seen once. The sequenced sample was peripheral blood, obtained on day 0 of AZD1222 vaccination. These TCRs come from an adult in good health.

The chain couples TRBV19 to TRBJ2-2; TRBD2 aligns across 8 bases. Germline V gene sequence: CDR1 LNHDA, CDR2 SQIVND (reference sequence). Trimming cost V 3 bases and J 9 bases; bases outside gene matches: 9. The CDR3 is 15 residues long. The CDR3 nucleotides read TGTGCCAGTAGTATCCCGGCTAGCGGGCTGCGGGAGCTGTTTTTT. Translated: CASSIPASGLRELFF. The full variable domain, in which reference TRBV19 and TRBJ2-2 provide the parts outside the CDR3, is DGGITQSPKYLFRKEGQNVTLSCEQNLNHDAMYWYRQDPGQGLRLIYYSQIVNDFQKGDIAEGYSVSREKKESFPLTVTSAQKNPTAFYLCASSIPASGLRELFFGEGSRLTVL.

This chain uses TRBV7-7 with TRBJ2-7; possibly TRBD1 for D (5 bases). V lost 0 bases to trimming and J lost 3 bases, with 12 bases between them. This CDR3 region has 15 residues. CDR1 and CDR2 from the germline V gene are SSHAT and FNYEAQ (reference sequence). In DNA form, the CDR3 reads TGTGCCAGCAGCTTAGCCCCTGGGGCCATCTACGAGCAGTACTTC. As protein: CASSLAPGAIYEQYF.

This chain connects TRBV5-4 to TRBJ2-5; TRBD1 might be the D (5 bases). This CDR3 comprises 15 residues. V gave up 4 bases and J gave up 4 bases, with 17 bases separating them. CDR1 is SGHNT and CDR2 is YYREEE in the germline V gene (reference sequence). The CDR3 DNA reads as TGTGCCAGCAGCCCCGGCGCAGGGTGGGGAGAGACCCAGTACTTC. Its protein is CASSPGAGWGETQYF.

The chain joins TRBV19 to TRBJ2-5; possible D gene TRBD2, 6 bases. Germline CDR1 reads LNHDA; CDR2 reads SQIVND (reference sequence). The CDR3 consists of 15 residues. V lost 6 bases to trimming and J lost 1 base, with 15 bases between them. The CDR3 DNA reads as TGTGCCAGTAGAGACACCCCGGGAGCCCAAGAGACCCAGTACTTC. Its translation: CASRDTPGAQETQYF.

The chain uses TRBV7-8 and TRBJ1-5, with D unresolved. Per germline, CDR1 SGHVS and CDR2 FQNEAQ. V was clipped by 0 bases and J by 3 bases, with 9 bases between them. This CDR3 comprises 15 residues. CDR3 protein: CASSLAGRDNQPQHF. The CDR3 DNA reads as TGTGCCAGCAGCTTAGCGGGGAGGGACAATCAGCCCCAGCATTTT.

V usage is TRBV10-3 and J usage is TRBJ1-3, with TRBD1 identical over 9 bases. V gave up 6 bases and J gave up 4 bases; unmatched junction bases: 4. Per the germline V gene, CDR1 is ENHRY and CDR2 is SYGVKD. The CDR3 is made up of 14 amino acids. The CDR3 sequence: CAISLGQGGNTIYF. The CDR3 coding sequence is TGTGCCATCAGCCTTGGACAGGGGGGAAACACCATATATTTT.

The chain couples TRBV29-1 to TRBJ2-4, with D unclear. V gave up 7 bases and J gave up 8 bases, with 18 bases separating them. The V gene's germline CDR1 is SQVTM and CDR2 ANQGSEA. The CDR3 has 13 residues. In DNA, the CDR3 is TGCAGCGCCGGCCGCTCCCAAAGGGACATTCAGTACTTC. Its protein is CSAGRSQRDIQYF.

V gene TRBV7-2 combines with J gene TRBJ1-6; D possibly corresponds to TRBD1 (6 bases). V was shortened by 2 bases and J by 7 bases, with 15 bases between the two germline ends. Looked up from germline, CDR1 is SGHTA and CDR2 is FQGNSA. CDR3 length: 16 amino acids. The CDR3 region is CASSLQAGATNSPLHF. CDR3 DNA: TGTGCCAGCAGCTTACAGGCAGGGGCTACAAATTCACCCCTCCACTTT.